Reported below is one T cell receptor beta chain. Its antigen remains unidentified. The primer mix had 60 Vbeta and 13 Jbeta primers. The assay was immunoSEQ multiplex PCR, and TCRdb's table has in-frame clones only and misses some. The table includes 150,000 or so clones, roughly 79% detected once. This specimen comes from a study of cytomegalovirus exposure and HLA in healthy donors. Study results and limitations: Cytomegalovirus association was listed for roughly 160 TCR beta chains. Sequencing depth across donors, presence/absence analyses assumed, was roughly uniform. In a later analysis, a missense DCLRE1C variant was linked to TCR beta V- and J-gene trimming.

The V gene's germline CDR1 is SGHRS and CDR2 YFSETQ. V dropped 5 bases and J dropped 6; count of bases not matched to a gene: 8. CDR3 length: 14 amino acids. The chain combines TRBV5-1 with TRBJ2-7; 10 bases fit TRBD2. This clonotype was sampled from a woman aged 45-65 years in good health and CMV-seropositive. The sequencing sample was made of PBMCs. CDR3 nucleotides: TGCGCCAGCAGACTTGGGACTAGCGTGGGCGAGCAGTACTTC. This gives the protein CASRLGTSVGEQYF.